This record covers a single T cell receptor beta chain. This record comes from a study of blood T cell repertoires in COVID-19. This CDR3 is 15 amino acids long. Germline assignment: CDR1 MNHEY and CDR2 SVGEGT. V lost 6 bases to trimming and J lost 1 base, with 12 bases between them. In the original processing: Quantification of nucleated cells was approximated via reference gene primer amplification. This table comes from immunoSEQ multiplex PCR, and its TCRdb copy is limited to in-frame clones, with some not included. V and J calls and clone size are given by that table; D and trimming were obtained from the DNA. The sample lists approximately 50,000 clones, about 81% seen once, with about 15% in the top ten.

The specimen was peripheral blood. This chain connects TRBV6-2 or TRBV6-3 to TRBJ2-2, with D maybe TRBD2 (6 bases). The receptor was isolated from a man in his sixties or seventies with active COVID-19. The CDR3 loop is CASSGVSGNTGELFF. CDR3 sequence (DNA): TGTGCCAGCAGCGGCGTTAGCGGGAACACCGGGGAGCTGTTTTTT.